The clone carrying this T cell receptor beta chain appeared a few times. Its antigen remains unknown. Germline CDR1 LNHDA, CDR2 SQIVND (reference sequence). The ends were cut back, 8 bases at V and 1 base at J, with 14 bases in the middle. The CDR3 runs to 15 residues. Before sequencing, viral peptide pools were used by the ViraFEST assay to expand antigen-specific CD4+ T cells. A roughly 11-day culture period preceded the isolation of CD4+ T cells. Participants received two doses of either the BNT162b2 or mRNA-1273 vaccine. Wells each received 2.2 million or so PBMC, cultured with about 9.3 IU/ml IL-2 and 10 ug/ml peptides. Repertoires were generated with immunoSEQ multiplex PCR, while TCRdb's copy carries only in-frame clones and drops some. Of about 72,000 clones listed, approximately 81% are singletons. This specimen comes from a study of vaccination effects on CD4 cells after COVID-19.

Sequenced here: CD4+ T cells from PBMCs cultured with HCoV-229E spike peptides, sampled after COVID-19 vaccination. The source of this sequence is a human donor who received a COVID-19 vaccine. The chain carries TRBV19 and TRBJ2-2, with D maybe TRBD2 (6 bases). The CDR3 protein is CASASWGENTGELFF. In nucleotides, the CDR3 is TGTGCCAGTGCCTCTTGGGGGGAGAACACCGGGGAGCTGTTTTTT. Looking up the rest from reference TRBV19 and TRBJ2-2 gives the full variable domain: DGGITQSPKYLFRKEGQNVTLSCEQNLNHDAMYWYRQDPGQGLRLIYYSQIVNDFQKGDIAEGYSVSREKKESFPLTVTSAQKNPTAFYLCASASWGENTGELFFGEGSRLTVL.